This is a list of T cell receptor beta chains from one sample in a study of blood T cell repertoires in COVID-19. TCRdb keeps only in-frame clones here, not all; method: immunoSEQ multiplex PCR. The repertoire holds about 100,000 clones, with about 83% as singletons. Sequencing used peripheral blood. These receptors were collected from a man between 65 and 85 years old with active or convalescent COVID-19. Both conserved end residues are part of each CDR3. The D gene is left open where the match is weak. Expanded clones are given a class, and other clones once, few, many or no size at all.

d_call: .; j_call: TRBJ2-1; clone_size: .; v_call: TRBV28; cdr3_nt: TGTGCCAGCAGCGCCCGAAATGGCGGCAATGAGCAGTTCTTC; cdr3_aa: CASSARNGGNEQFF
d_call: .; j_call: TRBJ2-7; clone_size: .; v_call: TRBV3-1/TRBV3-2; cdr3_nt: TGTGCCAGCAGCCCTGACAGGACCTACGAGCAGTACTTC; cdr3_aa: CASSPDRTYEQYF
d_call: TRBD1; j_call: TRBJ1-3; clone_size: .; v_call: TRBV7-8; cdr3_nt: TGTGCCAGCAGCTTATCGACAGGGCCTAATCAACTCTCTGGAAACACCATACATTTT; cdr3_aa: CASSLSTGPNQLSGNTIHF
d_call: .; j_call: TRBJ1-2; clone_size: .; v_call: TRBV28; cdr3_nt: TGTGCCAGCAGCGACCTCGAAGGGGCAGGGAGGGATGGCTACACCTTC; cdr3_aa: CASSDLEGAGRDGYTF
d_call: TRBD1; j_call: TRBJ2-7; clone_size: .; v_call: TRBV5-1; cdr3_nt: TGCGCCAGCAGCAGTAGACAGGGCCCCGACGAGCAGTACTTC; cdr3_aa: CASSSRQGPDEQYF
d_call: .; j_call: TRBJ2-5; clone_size: .; v_call: TRBV28; cdr3_nt: TGTGCCAGCAGCTTAGGTTCGGCCCAGTACTTC; cdr3_aa: CASSLGSAQYF
d_call: TRBD2; j_call: TRBJ2-5; clone_size: .; v_call: TRBV15; cdr3_nt: TGTGCCACCAGCAGGTCCGGGACTAGTCCAGCCCAGTACTTC; cdr3_aa: CATSRSGTSPAQYF
d_call: .; j_call: TRBJ1-1; clone_size: .; v_call: TRBV3-1/TRBV3-2; cdr3_nt: TGTGCCAGCAGCCCGACAGGGAACACTGAAGCTTTCTTT; cdr3_aa: CASSPTGNTEAFF
d_call: .; j_call: TRBJ1-5; clone_size: .; v_call: TRBV6-1; cdr3_nt: TGTGCCAGCAGTGAAGCAGGGGGGGTAGCTCAGCCCCAGCATTTT; cdr3_aa: CASSEAGGVAQPQHF
d_call: TRBD2; j_call: TRBJ2-1; clone_size: .; v_call: TRBV7-2; cdr3_nt: TGTGCCAGCAGCTTAGAGGCGGGGGGGCTTTACAATGAGCAGTTCTTC; cdr3_aa: CASSLEAGGLYNEQFF
d_call: TRBD2; j_call: TRBJ2-5; clone_size: .; v_call: TRBV5-1; cdr3_nt: TGCGCCAGCAGCATTAGCGGGGGCGAGTCAGAGACCCAGTACTTC; cdr3_aa: CASSISGGESETQYF
d_call: .; j_call: TRBJ1-6; clone_size: few; v_call: TRBV18; cdr3_nt: TGTGCCAGCTCACCGAGAACATTCGGGGATTCACCCCTCCACTTT; cdr3_aa: CASSPRTFGDSPLHF
d_call: .; j_call: TRBJ1-4; clone_size: .; v_call: TRBV3-1/TRBV3-2; cdr3_nt: TGTGCCAGCAGCAACAGGGCGGGGGGCGAAAAACTGTTTTTT; cdr3_aa: CASSNRAGGEKLFF
d_call: TRBD1; j_call: TRBJ1-6; clone_size: .; v_call: TRBV15; cdr3_nt: TGTGCCACCAGGTCAGGGGGAGGTTCACCCCTCCACTTT; cdr3_aa: CATRSGGGSPLHF